These 12 T cell receptor beta chains came from one sample sequenced in a study of blood T cell repertoires in COVID-19. Some clones are missing from TCRdb's copy, which holds only in-frame ones; the method was immunoSEQ multiplex PCR. The table includes roughly 410,000 clones, approximately 89% detected once. The sample consisted of peripheral blood. Source of these receptors: a woman aged 55-70 years with COVID-19, enrolled during active disease.

This clone was observed once. This chain links TRBV2 with TRBJ2-1, with 11 bases aligning to TRBD2. The CDR3 consists of 17 residues. Trimming took 5 bases from V and 3 from J; bases not matched to a gene: 9. Germline loops: CDR1 SNHLY, CDR2 FYNNEI. In DNA, the CDR3 is TGTGCCAGCAGTCACCAACTAGCGGGGGATCTCTACAATGAGCAGTTCTTC. This translates into CASSHQLAGDLYNEQFF.

The chain recombines TRBV24-1 with TRBJ2-1, with 10 bases identical to TRBD2. The CDR3 spans 16 residues. Germline CDR1 and CDR2: KGHDR and SFDVKD. With V trimmed by 4 bases and J by 3 bases, 5 bases remained unmatched. The CDR3 coding sequence is TGTGCCACCAGTGACCCTACTAGCGGGGTCTACAATGAGCAGTTCTTC. Protein product: CATSDPTSGVYNEQFF.

This clone was seen just once. This chain links TRBV9 with TRBJ1-4, with 9 nucleotides matching TRBD1. CDR3 length: 15 amino acids. CDR1 and CDR2 (germline): SGDLS, YYNGEE. With V trimmed by 0 bases and J by 8 bases, 5 bases remained unmatched. The DNA for the CDR3 is TGTGCCAGCAGCGTAGCGGGACAGGGATGGGAAAAACTGTTTTTT. Amino acid sequence: CASSVAGQGWEKLFF.

The rearrangement links TRBV2 to TRBJ2-4; 7 bases map to TRBD1. The V gene's germline CDR1 is SNHLY and CDR2 FYNNEI. CDR3 size: 15 residues. J gave up 2 bases and V 4 bases, and 5 bases lay outside the gene matches. The chain's CDR3 is CASSATGAPKNIQYF. The CDR3 DNA follows: TGTGCCAGCAGTGCCACAGGGGCTCCCAAAAACATTCAGTACTTC.

The rearrangement joins TRBV6-5 to TRBJ1-2, with 10 positions matching TRBD1. The CDR3 spans 14 residues. Germline V gene lookup returns CDR1 MNHEY and CDR2 SVGAGI. Germline trimming cut 6 bases from V and 8 bases from J; bases unmatched to any gene: 9. The CDR3 sequence: CASRPGQGMGGYTF. In DNA form, the CDR3 reads TGTGCCAGCAGACCGGGACAGGGGATGGGCGGCTACACCTTC.

This chain joins TRBV19 and TRBJ2-5, with 14 bases that match TRBD2. The germline CDR1 and CDR2 sequences are LNHDA and SQIVND (reference sequence). The trim removed 4 bases at V and 5 bases at J, leaving 0 bases unmatched. The CDR3 is 14 amino acids. The CDR3 loop reads CASSRLAGGETQYF. The CDR3 nucleotides are TGTGCCAGTAGTAGACTAGCGGGGGGGGAGACCCAGTACTTC. The full variable domain, with the rest looked up from reference TRBV19 and TRBJ2-5, is DGGITQSPKYLFRKEGQNVTLSCEQNLNHDAMYWYRQDPGQGLRLIYYSQIVNDFQKGDIAEGYSVSREKKESFPLTVTSAQKNPTAFYLCASSRLAGGETQYFGPGTRLLVL.

The chain joins TRBV6-5 to TRBJ1-2, with D possibly matching TRBD1 (6 bases). V gave up 2 bases and J gave up 6 bases, with 16 bases separating them. Germline assignment: CDR1 MNHEY and CDR2 SVGAGI. This CDR3 has 15 amino acids. CDR3 DNA: TGTGCCAGCAGTTACAACACAGGGTTCATCGATGGCTACACCTTC. Protein product: CASSYNTGFIDGYTF.

The chain employs TRBV10-3 and TRBJ1-6, with 11 bases lining up with TRBD1. The germline CDR1 and CDR2 sequences are ENHRY and SYGVKD. The CDR3 extends over 16 amino acids. V trimming: 4 bases; J trimming: 8 bases; junction bases outside the gene matches: 7. CDR3 sequence: CAISVDRGLLDSPLHF. The CDR3 coding sequence is TGTGCCATCAGTGTGGACAGGGGGCTTTTGGATTCACCCCTCCACTTT.

The rearrangement joins TRBV9 to TRBJ1-6; D gene ambiguous. Trimming removed 0 bases at V and 6 bases at J, with 7 bases between. The germline gives CDR1 SGDLS, CDR2 YYNGEE. There are 14 residues in the CDR3. CDR3 residues: CASSVGGLNSPLHF. CDR3 bases: TGTGCCAGCAGCGTAGGAGGCCTTAATTCACCCCTCCACTTT.

The J gene is TRBJ2-7, the V gene TRBV27, with D perhaps TRBD2 (6 bases). V was trimmed by 4 bases and J by 0 bases, leaving 16 bases between them. Germline assignment: CDR1 MNHEY and CDR2 SMNVEV (reference sequence). CDR3 size: 16 residues. The CDR3 protein is CASSSTPGTYSYEQYF. For the CDR3, the DNA is TGTGCCAGCAGTTCGACTCCGGGGACTTACTCCTACGAGCAGTACTTC.

The chain links TRBV10-3 to TRBJ1-1; 8 nucleotides align to TRBD1. The J segment lost 10 bases and the V segment lost 4 bases, leaving 8 bases of the junction unmatched. The CDR3 length is 13 residues. From germline, CDR1 is ENHRY and CDR2 SYGVKD. DNA of the CDR3: TGTGCCATCAGTGTAGGGCAGGGGGCAGGAGCTTTCTTT. Its protein is CAISVGQGAGAFF.

This sequence joins TRBV6-5 and TRBJ1-5, with D uncertain. V lost 2 bases to trimming and J lost 3 bases, with 5 bases between them. The germline V gene encodes CDR1 MNHEY and CDR2 SVGAGI. This CDR3 is built from 13 residues. CDR3 amino acids: CASSYDINQPQHF. The CDR3 DNA reads TGTGCCAGCAGTTACGACATCAATCAGCCCCAGCATTTT.